These T cell receptor beta chains were read from a single sample in a study of blood T cell repertoires in COVID-19. Profiling relied on immunoSEQ multiplex PCR, and the TCRdb table lists in-frame clones only, not all of them. Of some 89,000 clones in the sample, roughly 90% are singletons; the top ten hold less than 2.5%. The sample comprised peripheral blood. Receptors originate from a man aged 50 to 60 with acute or convalescent COVID-19. CDR3s include the opening cysteine and the closing phenylalanine or tryptophan. The order of the fields is D gene, V gene, clone size, J gene, CDR3 DNA, CDR3 protein. A D gene is named only where the DNA matches it firmly. Clone size is not always given. Where it is, it says once, few, many or a class for expanded clones.

NA	TRBV5-1	NA	TRBJ2-3	TGCGCCAGCAGCTTGAACAGACAAGATACGCAGTATTTT	CASSLNRQDTQYF
NA	TRBV4-3	NA	TRBJ1-1	TGCGCCAGCAGCCAAGGTTTCCTTAGGCGGGAAGCTTTCTTT	CASSQGFLRREAFF
TRBD1	TRBV6-5	NA	TRBJ1-1	TGTGCCAGCAGTTACGGGACAGGGAACACTGAAGCTTTCTTT	CASSYGTGNTEAFF
NA	TRBV19	NA	TRBJ1-1	TGTGCCAGTACCCCCGGGGGGGCGAACACTGAAGCTTTCTTT	CASTPGGANTEAFF
NA	TRBV4-2	once	TRBJ1-1	TGTGCCAGCAGCCAAGATGTCTCCCAGGGGGCTTTCTTT	CASSQDVSQGAFF
NA	TRBV6-2/TRBV6-3	NA	TRBJ1-6	TGTGCCAGCAGCTTCAGATATTCACCCCTCCACTTT	CASSFRYSPLHF
TRBD1	TRBV6-2/TRBV6-3	NA	TRBJ1-1	TGTGCCAGCAGCTATCGACAGGGGGCGAGCGGCACTGAAGCTTTCTTT	CASSYRQGASGTEAFF
NA	TRBV28	NA	TRBJ2-7	TGTGCCAGCAGGCCTACATCAGGTCCCGTCTACGAGCAGTACTTC	CASRPTSGPVYEQYF
TRBD2	TRBV18	NA	TRBJ2-2	TGTGCCAGCTCGTCAGCGGGAGGGCCGGAGACCGGGGAGCTGTTTTTT	CASSSAGGPETGELFF
NA	TRBV30	NA	TRBJ1-2	TGTGCCTGCCAGGGGTGGGGAGACTATGGCTACACCTTC	CACQGWGDYGYTF
NA	TRBV19	few	TRBJ1-1	TGTGCCAGTAGTGATTTCGGCAGGGGTTCCACTGAAGCTTTCTTT	CASSDFGRGSTEAFF
TRBD2	TRBV3-1/TRBV3-2	NA	TRBJ2-3	TGTGCCAGCAGCCCCGGGGGGGCCGGGGGTACGCAGTATTTT	CASSPGGAGGTQYF
NA	TRBV3-1/TRBV3-2	NA	TRBJ1-1	TGTGCCAGCAGCCCTACCGGGTCTCGCAATGAAGCTTTCTTT	CASSPTGSRNEAFF
NA	TRBV5-6	NA	TRBJ2-2	TGTGCCAGCAGCCGTGGCAGAACGAACACCGGGGAGCTGTTTTTT	CASSRGRTNTGELFF
TRBD2	TRBV18	once	TRBJ2-5	TGTGCCAGCTCACCAACGGGACTAGCGGGGGGAGAGACCCAGTACTTC	CASSPTGLAGGETQYF
NA	TRBV6-5	once	TRBJ2-7	TGTGCCAGCAGTCGAGATCCCGCTACCGAGCAGTACTTC	CASSRDPATEQYF
TRBD1	TRBV11-3	NA	TRBJ2-1	TGTGCCAGCGGGGACAGGGGATTCGATGAGCAGTTCTTC	CASGDRGFDEQFF
TRBD1	TRBV27	NA	TRBJ2-1	TGTGCCAGCAGTTTCGACAGGGGTAGTGTCAATGAGCAGTTCTTC	CASSFDRGSVNEQFF
TRBD1	TRBV4-1	few	TRBJ1-6	TGCGCCAGCAGCCAAACCCGGGACAGCGGGTCACCCCTCCACTTT	CASSQTRDSGSPLHF
TRBD2	TRBV28	once	TRBJ2-7	TGTGCCAGCAGTTTTAGCGGGAGGGCCTCTAACGAGCAGTACTTC	CASSFSGRASNEQYF
NA	TRBV7-2	NA	TRBJ2-5	TGTGCCAGCAGCTTAGAGGGGCAAGAGACCCAGTACTTC	CASSLEGQETQYF
TRBD2	TRBV24-1	NA	TRBJ2-1	TGTGCCACCAGTGACTCCTCGCCTATAGCGGGAGGGCGCAATGAGCAGTTCTTC	CATSDSSPIAGGRNEQFF
NA	TRBV5-1	NA	TRBJ1-2	TGCGCCAGCAGTATAGGGGCCTATGGCTACACCTTC	CASSIGAYGYTF
NA	TRBV19	NA	TRBJ1-5	TGTGCCAGTAGTATGAGGGACACACTAGATCAGCCCCAGCATTTT	CASSMRDTLDQPQHF
NA	TRBV27	NA	TRBJ2-1	TGTGCCAGCAGGCGGGACAGTTCCCCTTACAATGAGCAGTTCTTC	CASRRDSSPYNEQFF
NA	TRBV28	NA	TRBJ1-5	TGTGCCAGCAGCGTCGGGGGTAGCAATCAGCCCCAGCATTTT	CASSVGGSNQPQHF
NA	TRBV4-3	few	TRBJ1-1	TGCGCCAGCAGCCAAGATTCGGGGGGCTCGAACACTGAAGCTTTCTTT	CASSQDSGGSNTEAFF
TRBD1	TRBV5-5	NA	TRBJ1-2	TGTGCCAGCAGCCGGGAGCAGGGGGCGATTAACTATGGCTACACCTTC	CASSREQGAINYGYTF
NA	TRBV3-1/TRBV3-2	NA	TRBJ2-7	TGTGCCAGCAGCCAAGGTTTATTGCAGGGAACCTACGAGCAGTACTTC	CASSQGLLQGTYEQYF
NA	TRBV9	NA	TRBJ1-2	TGTGCCAGCAGCGTAAGGGGTGGGCTCCAGGAGGGCTACACCTTC	CASSVRGGLQEGYTF
TRBD1	TRBV4-1	NA	TRBJ2-2	TGCGCCAGCAGCCCTCGGACAGGGGGCTCGATGTCCACCGGGGAGCTGTTTTTT	CASSPRTGGSMSTGELFF
NA	TRBV29-1	once	TRBJ1-4	TGCAGCGTTGAAGAGCCAGTTTTTGAAAAACTGTTTTTT	CSVEEPVFEKLFF
NA	TRBV5-5	once	TRBJ2-5	TGTGCCAGCAGAACGACAGGCCAAGAGACCCAGTACTTC	CASRTTGQETQYF
TRBD1	TRBV4-1	NA	TRBJ2-2	TGCGCCAGCAGCCAGGGACAGGGCCCCTCCGGGGAGCTGTTTTTT	CASSQGQGPSGELFF
NA	TRBV9	NA	TRBJ2-1	TGTGCCAGCAGCGTTCGGGACTTTGGAAATGAGCAGTTCTTC	CASSVRDFGNEQFF
NA	TRBV6-5	NA	TRBJ1-1	TGTGCCAGCAGTTCCCAGGCGACCTTGAACACTGAAGCTTTCTTT	CASSSQATLNTEAFF
TRBD2	TRBV19	once	TRBJ2-5	TGTGCCAGTAGTATTCTAGCGGGGCAAGAGACCCAGTACTTC	CASSILAGQETQYF
TRBD1	TRBV12-3/TRBV12-4	NA	TRBJ2-5	TGTGCCAGCAGCTGGGACAGGGGAGAGACCCAGTACTTC	CASSWDRGETQYF
NA	TRBV2	NA	TRBJ1-1	TGTGCCAGCAGTGGGCATAAGGGGCCGAACACTGAAGCTTTCTTT	CASSGHKGPNTEAFF
TRBD2	TRBV4-1	NA	TRBJ2-7	TGCGCCAGCAGCCTGACTAGCGGATCCTACGAGCAGTACTTC	CASSLTSGSYEQYF
NA	TRBV7-2	NA	TRBJ1-2	TGTGCCAGCAGCTTAGGCAGGGCTAACTATGGCTACACCTTC	CASSLGRANYGYTF
NA	TRBV19	few	TRBJ2-3	TGTGCCCTTTATTTACAGGGTGTGAGCACAGATACGCAGTATTTT	CALYLQGVSTDTQYF
TRBD2	TRBV27	NA	TRBJ2-7	TGTGCCAGCAGTTTAAAAGGACTAGCGGGAGAGCCCCCATACGAGCAGTACTTC	CASSLKGLAGEPPYEQYF
NA	TRBV27	NA	TRBJ2-2	TGTGCCAGCAGTTTACTATCGGTGAGCCCCGGGGAGCTGTTTTTT	CASSLLSVSPGELFF
NA	TRBV18	NA	TRBJ1-2	TGTGCCAGCTACACAACACAGGAACTGAACTATGGCTACACCTTC	CASYTTQELNYGYTF
NA	TRBV11-2	once	TRBJ1-6	TGTGCCAGCAGCACCAGGGGCGGGTATAATTCACCCCTCCACTTT	CASSTRGGYNSPLHF
NA	TRBV29-1	NA	TRBJ1-1	TGCAGCGCCCAGGACATCGCCACTGAAGCTTTCTTT	CSAQDIATEAFF
NA	TRBV19	NA	TRBJ2-1	TGTGCCAGTAGGGGGGCGGCCCGGAGCTCCTACAATGAGCAGTTCTTC	CASRGAARSSYNEQFF
NA	TRBV30	NA	TRBJ1-2	TGTGCCTGGAGTGTCGGGACAAGTTATGGCTACACCTTC	CAWSVGTSYGYTF
NA	TRBV5-8	NA	TRBJ1-5	TGTGCCAGCAGCTTGAAAGGGAGCGGGGGTAATCAGCCCCAGCATTTT	CASSLKGSGGNQPQHF
NA	TRBV4-1	NA	TRBJ1-4	TGCGCCAGCAGCCTCCCCTGGACAGCTAATGAAAAACTGTTTTTT	CASSLPWTANEKLFF
TRBD1	TRBV6-6	NA	TRBJ2-2	TGTGCCAGCAGTCCTGGGCAGGGGGCGACCGGGGAGCTGTTTTTT	CASSPGQGATGELFF
TRBD2	TRBV5-6	NA	TRBJ2-3	TGTGCCAGCAGCCAATCGGGACTAGCGCCGACAGATACGCAGTATTTT	CASSQSGLAPTDTQYF
NA	TRBV11-1	NA	TRBJ1-4	TGTGCCAGCAGCCGCCGGGTAGGAGCTAATGAAAAACTGTTTTTT	CASSRRVGANEKLFF
NA	TRBV6-5	NA	TRBJ2-3	TGTGCCAGCAGGCAGGGTAGCACAGATACGCAGTATTTT	CASRQGSTDTQYF
TRBD1	TRBV9	NA	TRBJ2-1	TGTGCCAGCAGCGTCCGGGACAGCTCCTACAATGAGCAGTTCTTC	CASSVRDSSYNEQFF
NA	TRBV6-2/TRBV6-3	NA	TRBJ1-2	TGTGCCAGCAGTTACTCGGCTCTTTCTCCTTCCCTCTATGGCTACACCTTC	CASSYSALSPSLYGYTF
NA	TRBV28	NA	TRBJ1-2	TGTGCCAGCAGTCCCTCTTACTATGGCTACACCTTC	CASSPSYYGYTF
TRBD1	TRBV5-5	NA	TRBJ1-5	TGTGCCAGCAGTTTTGGGACAGGGGATAGCAATCAGCCCCAGCATTTT	CASSFGTGDSNQPQHF